The text below deals with one TCR beta chain. Its antigen is currently unknown. This specimen belongs to a study of T cell responses to AZD1222 COVID-19 vaccine. Germline V gene data show CDR1 as ENHRY and CDR2 as SYGVKD. V lost 4 bases and J 1 base, leaving 14 bases between the germline ends. CDR3 length: 17 residues. Broader study findings: Clonal diversity may have been underestimated, and the donors were mostly white British, with more females than males.

TCRdb keeps only in-frame clones here, not all; method: immunoSEQ multiplex PCR. The top ten clones hold roughly 2% of a sample with roughly 140,000 clones, about 91% of them seen once. The specimen comprised peripheral blood, sampled on day 0 of AZD1222 vaccination. V and J are TRBV10-3 and TRBJ2-6; D gene ambiguous. The sequence was obtained from an adult in good health. The DNA of the CDR3 is TGTGCCATCAGTGTGGGCAGGTTATCTTCTGGGGCCAACGTCCTGACTTTC. Translating gives CAISVGRLSSGANVLTF.